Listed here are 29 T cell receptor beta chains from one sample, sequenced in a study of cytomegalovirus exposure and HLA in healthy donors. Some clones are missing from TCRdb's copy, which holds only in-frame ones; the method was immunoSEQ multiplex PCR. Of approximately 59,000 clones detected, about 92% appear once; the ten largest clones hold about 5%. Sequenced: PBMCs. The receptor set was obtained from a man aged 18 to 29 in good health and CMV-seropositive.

CDR3 coding DNA: TGTGCCAGTAGTACTCATAAGACAGCAAACTATGGCTACACCTTC. Its protein product is CASSTHKTANYGYTF. This chain uses TRBV19 with TRBJ1-2; tentatively, D is TRBD1 (5 bases). Germline loops: CDR1 LNHDA, CDR2 SQIVND (reference sequence). The CDR3 extends over 15 amino acids. V was pared by 4 bases and J by 2 bases, with 14 bases between.

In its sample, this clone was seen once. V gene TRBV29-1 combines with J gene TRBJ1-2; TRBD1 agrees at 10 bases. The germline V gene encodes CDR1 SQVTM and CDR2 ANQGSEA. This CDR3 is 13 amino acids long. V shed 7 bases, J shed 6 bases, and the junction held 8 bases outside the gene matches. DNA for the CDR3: TGCAGCGGACAGGGGGCACTCACCGATGGCTACACCTTC. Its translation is CSGQGALTDGYTF.

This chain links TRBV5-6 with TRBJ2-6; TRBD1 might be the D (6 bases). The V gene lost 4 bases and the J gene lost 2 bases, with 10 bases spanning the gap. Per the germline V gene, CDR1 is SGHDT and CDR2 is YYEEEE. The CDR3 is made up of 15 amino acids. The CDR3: CASSQGWAGANVLTF. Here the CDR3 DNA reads TGTGCCAGCAGCCAGGGGTGGGCTGGGGCCAACGTCCTGACTTTC.

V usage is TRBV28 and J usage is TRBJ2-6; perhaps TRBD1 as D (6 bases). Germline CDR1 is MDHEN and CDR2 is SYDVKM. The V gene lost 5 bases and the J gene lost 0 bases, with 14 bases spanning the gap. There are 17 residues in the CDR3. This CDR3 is CASSGQLKSSGANVLTF. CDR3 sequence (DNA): TGTGCCAGCAGTGGACAGTTAAAAAGCTCTGGGGCCAACGTCCTGACTTTC.

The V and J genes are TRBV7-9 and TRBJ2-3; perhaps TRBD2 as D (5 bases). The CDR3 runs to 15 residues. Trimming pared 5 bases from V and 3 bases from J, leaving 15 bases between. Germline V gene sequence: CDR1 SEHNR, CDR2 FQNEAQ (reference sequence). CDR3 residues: CASSLGFSGTDTQYF. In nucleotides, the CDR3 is TGTGCCAGCAGCCTCGGATTTTCGGGGACAGATACGCAGTATTTT.

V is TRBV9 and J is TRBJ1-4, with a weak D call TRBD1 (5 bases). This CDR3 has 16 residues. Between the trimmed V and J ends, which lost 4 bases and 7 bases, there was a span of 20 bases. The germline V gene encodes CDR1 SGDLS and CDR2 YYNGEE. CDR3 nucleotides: TGTGCCAGCAGCACCCACCTTCAGGGCGGACGTGAAAAACTGTTTTTT. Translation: CASSTHLQGGREKLFF. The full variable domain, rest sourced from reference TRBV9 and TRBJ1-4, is DSGVTQTPKHLITATGQRVTLRCSPRSGDLSVYWYQQSLDQGLQFLIQYYNGEERAKGNILERFSAQQFPDLHSELNLSSLELGDSALYFCASSTHLQGGREKLFFGSGTQLSVL.

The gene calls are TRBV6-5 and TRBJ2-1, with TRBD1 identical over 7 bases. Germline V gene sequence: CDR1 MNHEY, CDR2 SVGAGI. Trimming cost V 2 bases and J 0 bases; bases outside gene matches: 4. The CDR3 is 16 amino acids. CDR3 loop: CASSYRGQSSYNEQFF. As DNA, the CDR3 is TGTGCCAGCAGTTACCGGGGACAGAGCTCCTACAATGAGCAGTTCTTC.

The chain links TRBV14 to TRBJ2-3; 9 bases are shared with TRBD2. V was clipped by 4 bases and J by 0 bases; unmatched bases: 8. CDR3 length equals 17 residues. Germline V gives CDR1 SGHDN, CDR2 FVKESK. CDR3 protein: CASSPLIAGVSTDTQYF. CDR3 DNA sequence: TGTGCCAGCAGCCCACTTATAGCGGGAGTGAGCACAGATACGCAGTATTTT. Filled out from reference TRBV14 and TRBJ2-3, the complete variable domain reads EAGVTQFPSHSVIEKGQTVTLRCDPISGHDNLYWYRRVMGKEIKFLLHFVKESKQDESGMPNNRFLAERTGGTYSTLKVQPAELEDSGVYFCASSPLIAGVSTDTQYFGPGTRLTVL.

The CDR3 sequence: CASSYTLTSGRKTQYF. CDR3 DNA sequence: TGTGCCAGCAGCTACACCCTGACTAGCGGGAGAAAAACCCAGTACTTC. This chain links TRBV7-2 with TRBJ2-5, with 12 bases matching TRBD2. This CDR3 spans 16 amino acids. CDR1 is SGHTA, CDR2 FQGNSA, per germline. V lost 4 bases to trimming and J lost 8 bases; unmatched junction nucleotides: 11.

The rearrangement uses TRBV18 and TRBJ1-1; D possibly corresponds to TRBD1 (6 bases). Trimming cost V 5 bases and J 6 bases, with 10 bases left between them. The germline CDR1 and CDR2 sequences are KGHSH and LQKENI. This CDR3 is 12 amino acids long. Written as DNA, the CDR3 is TGTGCCAGCTCAGCGACAGGCCCTGAAGCTTTCTTT. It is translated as CASSATGPEAFF.

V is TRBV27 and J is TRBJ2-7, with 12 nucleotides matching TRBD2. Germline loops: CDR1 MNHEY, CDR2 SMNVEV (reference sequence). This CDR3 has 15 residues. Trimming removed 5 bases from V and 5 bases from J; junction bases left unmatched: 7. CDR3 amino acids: CASSMTSGRSDEQYF. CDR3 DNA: TGTGCCAGCAGTATGACTAGCGGGAGATCAGACGAGCAGTACTTC.

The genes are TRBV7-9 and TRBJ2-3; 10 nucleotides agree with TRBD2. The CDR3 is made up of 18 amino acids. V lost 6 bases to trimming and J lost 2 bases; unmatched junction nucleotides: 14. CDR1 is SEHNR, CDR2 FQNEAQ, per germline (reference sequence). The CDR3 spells CASRLILAGTQNTDTQYF. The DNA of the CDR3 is TGTGCCAGCAGACTCATACTAGCGGGAACCCAAAACACAGATACGCAGTATTTT. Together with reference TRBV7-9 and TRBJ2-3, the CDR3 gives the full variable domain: DTGVSQNPRHKITKRGQNVTFRCDPISEHNRLYWYRQTLGQGPEFLTYFQNEAQLEKSRLLSDRFSAERPKGSFSTLEIQRTEQGDSAMYLCASRLILAGTQNTDTQYFGPGTRLTVL.

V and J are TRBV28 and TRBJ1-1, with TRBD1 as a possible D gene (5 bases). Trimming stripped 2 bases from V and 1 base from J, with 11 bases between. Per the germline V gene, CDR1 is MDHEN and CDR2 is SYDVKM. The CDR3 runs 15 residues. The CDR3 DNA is TGTGCCAGCAGTTTAGGGGGGATCCAGAACACTGAAGCTTTCTTT. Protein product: CASSLGGIQNTEAFF.

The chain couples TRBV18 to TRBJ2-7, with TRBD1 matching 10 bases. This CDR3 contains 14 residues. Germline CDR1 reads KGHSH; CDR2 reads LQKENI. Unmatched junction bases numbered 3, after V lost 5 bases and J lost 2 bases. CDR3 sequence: CASSSGQGAYEQYF. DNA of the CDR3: TGTGCCAGCTCATCAGGACAGGGGGCCTACGAGCAGTACTTC.

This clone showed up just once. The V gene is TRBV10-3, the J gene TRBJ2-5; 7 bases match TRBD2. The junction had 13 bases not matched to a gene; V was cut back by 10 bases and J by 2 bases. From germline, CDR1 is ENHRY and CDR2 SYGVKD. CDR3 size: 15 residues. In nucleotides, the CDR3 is TGTGCCACCATGACTAGTCTAGCGGCTCAAGAGACCCAGTACTTC. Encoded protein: CATMTSLAAQETQYF.

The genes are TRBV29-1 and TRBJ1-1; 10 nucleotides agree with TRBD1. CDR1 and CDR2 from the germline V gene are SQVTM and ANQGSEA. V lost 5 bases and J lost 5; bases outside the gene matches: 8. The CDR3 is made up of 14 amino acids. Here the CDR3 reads CSVFEGQGWTEAFF. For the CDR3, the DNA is TGCAGCGTTTTTGAGGGACAGGGGTGGACTGAAGCTTTCTTT.

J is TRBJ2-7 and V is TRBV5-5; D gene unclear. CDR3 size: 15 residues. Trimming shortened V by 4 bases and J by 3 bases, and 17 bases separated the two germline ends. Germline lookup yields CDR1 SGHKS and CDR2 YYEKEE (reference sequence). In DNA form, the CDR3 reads TGTGCCAGCAGCCCCGAGTTAGCTAGTCTCTACGAGCAGTACTTC. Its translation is CASSPELASLYEQYF.

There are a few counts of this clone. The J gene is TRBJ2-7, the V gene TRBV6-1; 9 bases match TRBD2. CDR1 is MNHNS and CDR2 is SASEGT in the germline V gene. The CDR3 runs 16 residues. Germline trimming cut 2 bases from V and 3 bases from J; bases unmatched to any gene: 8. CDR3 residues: CASSERLLAGRYEQYF. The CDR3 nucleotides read TGTGCCAGCAGTGAAAGGTTACTAGCGGGCCGCTACGAGCAGTACTTC.

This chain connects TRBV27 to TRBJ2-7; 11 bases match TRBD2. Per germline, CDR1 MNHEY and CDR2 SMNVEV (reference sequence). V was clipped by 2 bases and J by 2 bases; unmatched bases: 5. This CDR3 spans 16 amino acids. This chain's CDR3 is CASSLDGTSGTYEQYF. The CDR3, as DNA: TGTGCCAGCAGTTTAGACGGGACTAGCGGCACCTACGAGCAGTACTTC.

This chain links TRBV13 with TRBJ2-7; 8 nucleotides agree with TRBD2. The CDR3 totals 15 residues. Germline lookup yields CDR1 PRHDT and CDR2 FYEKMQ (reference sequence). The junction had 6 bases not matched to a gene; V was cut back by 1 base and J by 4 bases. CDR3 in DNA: TGTGCCAGCAGCTTAGTTAGGGCGGGAGGATACGAGCAGTACTTC. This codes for CASSLVRAGGYEQYF.

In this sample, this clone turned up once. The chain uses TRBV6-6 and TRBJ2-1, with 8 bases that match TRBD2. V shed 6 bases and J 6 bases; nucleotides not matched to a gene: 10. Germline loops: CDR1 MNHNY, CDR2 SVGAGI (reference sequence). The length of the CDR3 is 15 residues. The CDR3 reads CASSSSGRQVNEQFF. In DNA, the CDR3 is TGTGCCAGCAGCTCGAGCGGGAGACAGGTCAATGAGCAGTTCTTC.

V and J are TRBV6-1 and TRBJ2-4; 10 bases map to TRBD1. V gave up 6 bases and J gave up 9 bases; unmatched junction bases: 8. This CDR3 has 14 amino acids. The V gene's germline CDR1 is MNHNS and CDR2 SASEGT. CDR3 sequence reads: CASRTGTGAFIQYF. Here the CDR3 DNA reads TGTGCCAGCAGGACCGGGACAGGGGCTTTCATTCAGTACTTC.

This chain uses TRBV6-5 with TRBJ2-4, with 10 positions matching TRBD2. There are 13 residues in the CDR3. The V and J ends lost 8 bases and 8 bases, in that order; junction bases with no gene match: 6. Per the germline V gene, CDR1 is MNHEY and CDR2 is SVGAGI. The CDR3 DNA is TGTGCCAGCGGCGGACTAGCGGATGACATTCAGTACTTC. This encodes CASGGLADDIQYF.

CDR3 coding DNA: TGTGCCAGCAGCTTCCCGGACAGGGGACAAGAGACCCAGTACTTC. It codes for CASSFPDRGQETQYF. J is TRBJ2-5 and V is TRBV13, with TRBD1 identical over 9 bases. This CDR3 region has 15 residues. Trimming cost V 3 bases and J 2 bases; bases outside gene matches: 4. Germline CDR1 reads PRHDT; CDR2 reads FYEKMQ (reference sequence).

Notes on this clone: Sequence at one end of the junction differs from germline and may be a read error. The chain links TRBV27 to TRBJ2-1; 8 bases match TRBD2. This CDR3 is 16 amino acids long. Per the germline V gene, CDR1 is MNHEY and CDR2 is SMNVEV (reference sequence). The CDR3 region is CASSLYTGLVSNKQFF. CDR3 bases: TGTGCCAGCAGTTTATATACGGGACTAGTGTCCAATAAGCAGTTCTTC.

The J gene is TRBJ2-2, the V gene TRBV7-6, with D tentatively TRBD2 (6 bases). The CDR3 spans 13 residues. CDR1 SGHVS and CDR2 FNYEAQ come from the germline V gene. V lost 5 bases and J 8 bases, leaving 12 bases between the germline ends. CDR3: CASSDIGSGELFF. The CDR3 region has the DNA TGTGCCAGCAGCGACATCGGGAGTGGGGAGCTGTTTTTT. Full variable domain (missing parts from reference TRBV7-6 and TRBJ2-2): GAGVSQSPRYKVTKRGQDVALRCDPISGHVSLYWYRQALGQGPEFLTYFNYEAQQDKSGLPNDRFSAERPEGSISTLTIQRTEQRDSAMYRCASSDIGSGELFFGEGSRLTVL.

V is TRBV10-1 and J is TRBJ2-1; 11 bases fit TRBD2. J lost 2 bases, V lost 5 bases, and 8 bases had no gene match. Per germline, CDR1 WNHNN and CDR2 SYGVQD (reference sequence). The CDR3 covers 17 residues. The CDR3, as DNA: TGCGCCAGCAGTCTATCTACTAGCGGGAGCCCCTACAATGAGCAGTTCTTC. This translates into CASSLSTSGSPYNEQFF.

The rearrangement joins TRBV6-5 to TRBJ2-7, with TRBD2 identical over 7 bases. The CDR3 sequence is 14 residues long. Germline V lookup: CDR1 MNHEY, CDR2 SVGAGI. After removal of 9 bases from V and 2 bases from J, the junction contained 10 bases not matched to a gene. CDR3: CASETTSYPYEQYF. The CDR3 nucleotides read TGTGCCAGTGAAACGACTAGCTACCCCTACGAGCAGTACTTC.

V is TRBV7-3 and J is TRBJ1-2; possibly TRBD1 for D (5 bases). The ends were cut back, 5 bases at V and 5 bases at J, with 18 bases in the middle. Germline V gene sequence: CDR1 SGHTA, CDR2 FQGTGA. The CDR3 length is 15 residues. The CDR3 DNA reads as TGTGCCAGCAGCCGGGGGACCGGAACAGCATATGGCTACACCTTC. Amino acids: CASSRGTGTAYGYTF. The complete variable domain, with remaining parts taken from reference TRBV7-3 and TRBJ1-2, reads GAGVSQTPSNKVTEKGKYVELRCDPISGHTALYWYRQSLGQGPEFLIYFQGTGAADDSGLPNDRFFAVRPEGSVSTLKIQRTERGDSAVYLCASSRGTGTAYGYTFGSGTRLTVV.